This TCR beta chain originates from a study of HIV-infected children after antiretroviral therapy interruption. Study-wide background: Four children interrupted treatment; four stayed on continuous treatment. Weeks 0, 12, interruption end (24 or 48), and about 3 years post-study gave interruption-arm samples.

Unique molecular identifiers were included in an RNA-based 3' RACE TCR library. TCRdb reprocessed the 3' RACE reads via MiXCR and lists one record per CDR3 protein. The sample holds 40,000 to 50,000 distinct CDR3 sequences, 4.3% seen once. The treatment: PENTA 11 planned treatment interruption arm or continuous ART arm. Naive CD4+ CD45RA+ CD45RO- T cells were sorted from thawed PBMCs. This clonotype was seen many times. V gave up 6 bases and J gave up 0 bases, with 15 bases separating them. CDR3 size: 15 residues. The receptor's source is a pool of human donors with HIV. The sequencing used CD45RA+ CD4+ T cells from PBMCs, pooled from several time points, collected from a donor given antiretroviral therapy, either interrupted or continuous. This sample's subset: naive CD4+ CD45RA+ CD45RO- T cells. This chain links TRBV12-3 or TRBV12-4 with TRBJ2-7; D is unresolved. The CDR3: CASRFQQMGSYEQYF. CDR3 DNA sequence: TGTGCCAGCAGGTTCCAGCAGATGGGCTCCTACGAGCAGTACTTC.